Following are 14 T cell receptor beta chains from one sample sequenced in a study of CD8+CD57+ T cells in acquired aplastic anemia. The template used for profiling TCR beta VDJ and CDR3 was genomic DNA. MiXCR, run by TCRdb on the reads, gives a single entry per CDR3 protein. The sample consists of about 270,000 distinct CDR3 sequences, 55% to 60% of them appearing once. Material for sequencing was sorted CD4+, CD8+, or CD8+CD57+ T cells (not recorded which) from PBMCs. The receptor source for this set is a human donor with severe aplastic anemia or a healthy control (not recorded which).

This clonotype was seen only a few times. The V gene is TRBV7-8, the J gene TRBJ1-6; tentative D call: TRBD1 (5 bases). Germline values: CDR1 SGHVS, CDR2 FQNEAQ. This CDR3 spans 16 amino acids. V shed 3 bases and J shed 10 bases, with 19 bases lying between them. The DNA of the CDR3 is TGTGCCAGCAGCTTTCACCAGGGACGCGGTGGATCACCCCTCCACTTT. Its protein is CASSFHQGRGGSPLHF.

Comments on this clonotype: Sequence at one end of the junction differs from germline and may be a read error. CDR3 in DNA: TGTGCCACCAGCAGAGACAGGGTCCGCACTGAAGCTTCCTTT. It codes for CATSRDRVRTEASF. This chain connects TRBV15 to TRBJ1-1; possibly TRBD1 for D (5 bases). CDR3 size: 14 residues. CDR1 and CDR2 from the germline V gene are LNHNV and YYDKDF (reference sequence).

The CDR3: CSAPHPYEQYF. CDR3 sequence (DNA): TGCAGTGCTCCGCACCCCTACGAGCAGTACTTC. The chain joins TRBV20-1 to TRBJ2-7; D is unresolved. Per germline, CDR1 DFQATT and CDR2 SNEGSKA (reference sequence). CDR3 length: 11 residues. Trimming stripped 5 bases from V and 2 bases from J, with 7 bases between.

This clonotype was seen only a few times. V is TRBV2 and J is TRBJ2-7, with 10 bases that match TRBD1. J lost 7 bases, V lost 6 bases, and 6 bases had no gene match. Germline V CDR1 and CDR2: SNHLY, FYNNEI. CDR3 length: 13 amino acids. Here the CDR3 DNA reads TGTGCCAGCAGGGGACAGGGGCGGTGGGAGCAGTACTTC. It translates to CASRGQGRWEQYF.

This sequence joins TRBV9 and TRBJ2-7; D might be TRBD2 (7 bases). This CDR3 region has 14 residues. Germline lookup yields CDR1 SGDLS and CDR2 YYNGEE. Trimming left V 4 bases short and J 4 bases short, with 15 bases between. This CDR3 reads CASSLRAGAYEQYF. Here the CDR3 DNA reads TGTGCCAGCAGCCTTCGGGCGGGGGCATACGAGCAGTACTTC.

V is TRBV7-2 and J is TRBJ2-1; 14 nucleotides agree with TRBD2. The CDR3 runs to 16 residues. Trimming at V came to 5 bases and at J to 10 bases, leaving 10 bases not matched to a gene. Germline V CDR1 and CDR2: SGHTA, FQGNSA. In nucleotides, the CDR3 is TGTGCCAGCAGCATTTTACGACTAGCGGGGGGGGTGGAGCAGTTCTTC. This encodes CASSILRLAGGVEQFF.

Only one count was recorded for this clonotype. The chain is built from TRBV20-1 and TRBJ1-5; D unclear. V lost 2 bases and J lost 3, with 14 bases in between. This CDR3 is built from 15 residues. CDR1 is DFQATT, CDR2 SNEGSKA, per germline (reference sequence). The CDR3 reads CSARSGSGHNQPQHF. As DNA, the CDR3 is TGCAGTGCTAGATCGGGGTCGGGCCACAATCAGCCCCAGCATTTT.

Comment on this clonotype: The conserved closing phenylalanine or tryptophan is absent in this CDR3, likely reflecting a read error. The V call is TRBV29-1, the J call TRBJ1-1, with a possible D match to TRBD1 (5 bases). The CDR3 consists of 13 residues. Germline CDR1 is SQVTM and CDR2 is ANQGSEA. The CDR3, as DNA: TGCGGCGTTCAGGGAGGGTTGGGCACTGAAGCTTTCCTT. Residues: CGVQGGLGTEAFL.

The chain recombines TRBV14 with TRBJ1-6; 10 bases align to TRBD1. This CDR3 region has 17 residues. Germline V gene sequence: CDR1 SGHDN, CDR2 FVKESK. Trimming took 6 bases from V and 2 from J; bases not matched to a gene: 7. This CDR3 reads CASSRGQGKTYNSPLHF. CDR3 bases: TGTGCCAGCAGTAGGGGACAGGGGAAAACCTATAATTCACCCCTCCACTTT.

Points on this clonotype: One end of the junction does not line up with germline, which may come from a read error. V gene TRBV29-1 combines with J gene TRBJ2-5, with 10 bases identical to TRBD1. Germline V lookup: CDR1 SQVTM, CDR2 ANQGSEA. The CDR3 totals 12 residues. The CDR3 nucleotides are TGCAGCGTTGAGGCCGACAGGGGGCGATTCAACTTC. Its protein is CSVEADRGRFNF. Looking up the rest from reference TRBV29-1 and TRBJ2-5 gives the full variable domain: SAVISQKPSRDICQRGTSLTIQCQVDSQVTMMFWYRQQPGQSLTLIATANQGSEATYESGFVIDKFPISRPNLTFSTLTVSNMSPEDSSIYLCSVEADRGRFNFGPGTRLLVL.

Written as DNA, the CDR3 is TGCAGTGCTGAAAAGGGGACTAGCGGGAGGGGTGAGCAGTACTTC. It encodes CSAEKGTSGRGEQYF. V and J are TRBV20-1 and TRBJ2-7; 16 bases match TRBD2. The length of the CDR3 is 15 residues. Germline-derived CDR1 and CDR2 are DFQATT and SNEGSKA (reference sequence). Germline trimming cut 5 bases from V and 7 bases from J; bases unmatched to any gene: 8.

This chain uses TRBV6-5 with TRBJ2-7; unclear D gene. This CDR3 region has 14 residues. Germline V lookup: CDR1 MNHEY, CDR2 SVGAGI. V shed 4 bases and J shed 0 bases, with 10 bases lying between them. The CDR3 nucleotides read TGTGCCAGCAGTTCGGTCAGTAGCTCCTACGAGCAGTACTTC. The encoded protein is CASSSVSSSYEQYF.

V usage is TRBV2 and J usage is TRBJ1-5, with D uncertain. The CDR3 is made up of 15 amino acids. Germline CDR1 is SNHLY and CDR2 is FYNNEI. Trimming took off 2 bases at V and 1 base at J, with 9 bases between the two ends. Here the CDR3 reads CASSEREMSNQPQHF. The CDR3 region has the DNA TGTGCCAGCAGTGAAAGGGAGATGAGCAATCAGCCCCAGCATTTT.

This chain joins TRBV5-1 and TRBJ2-7; D may be TRBD1 (5 bases). V was pared by 2 bases and J by 2 bases, with 14 bases between. From germline, CDR1 is SGHRS and CDR2 YFSETQ. CDR3 length equals 15 residues. DNA for the CDR3: TGCGCCAGCAGCTTCGGTGGGGCGTCGACCTACGAGCAGTACTTC. This sequence encodes CASSFGGASTYEQYF. The variable domain in full, completed from reference TRBV5-1 and TRBJ2-7, reads KAGVTQTPRYLIKTRGQQVTLSCSPISGHRSVSWYQQTPGQGLQFLFEYFSETQRNKGNFPGRFSGRQFSNSRSEMNVSTLELGDSALYLCASSFGGASTYEQYFGPGTRLTVT.